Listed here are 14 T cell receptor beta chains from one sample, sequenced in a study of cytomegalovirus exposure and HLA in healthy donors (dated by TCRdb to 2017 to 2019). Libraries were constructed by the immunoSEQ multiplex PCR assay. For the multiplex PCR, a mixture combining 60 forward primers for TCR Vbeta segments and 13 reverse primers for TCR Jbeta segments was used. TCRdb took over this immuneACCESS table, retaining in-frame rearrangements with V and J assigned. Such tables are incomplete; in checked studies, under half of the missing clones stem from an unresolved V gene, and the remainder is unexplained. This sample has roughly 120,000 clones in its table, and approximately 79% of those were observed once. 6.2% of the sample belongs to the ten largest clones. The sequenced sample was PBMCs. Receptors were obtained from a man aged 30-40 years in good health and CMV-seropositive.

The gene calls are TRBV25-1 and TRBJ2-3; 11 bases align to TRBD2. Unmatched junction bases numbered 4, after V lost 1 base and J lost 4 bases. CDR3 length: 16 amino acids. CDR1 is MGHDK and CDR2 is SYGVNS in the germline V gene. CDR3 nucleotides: TGTGCCAGCAGTGAATCCACTAGCGGGGGTGCAGATACGCAGTATTTT. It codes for CASSESTSGGADTQYF.

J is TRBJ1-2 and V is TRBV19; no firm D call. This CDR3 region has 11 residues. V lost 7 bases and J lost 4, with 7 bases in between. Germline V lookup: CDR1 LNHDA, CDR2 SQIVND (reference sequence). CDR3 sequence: CASMASYGYTF. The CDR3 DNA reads TGTGCCAGTATGGCCAGCTATGGCTACACCTTC.

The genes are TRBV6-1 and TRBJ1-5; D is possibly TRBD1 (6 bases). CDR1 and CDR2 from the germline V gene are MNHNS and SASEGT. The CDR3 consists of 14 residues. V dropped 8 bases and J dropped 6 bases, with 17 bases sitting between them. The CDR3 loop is CASERGYVGQPQHF. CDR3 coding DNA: TGTGCCAGCGAGAGGGGGTATGTTGGTCAGCCCCAGCATTTT.

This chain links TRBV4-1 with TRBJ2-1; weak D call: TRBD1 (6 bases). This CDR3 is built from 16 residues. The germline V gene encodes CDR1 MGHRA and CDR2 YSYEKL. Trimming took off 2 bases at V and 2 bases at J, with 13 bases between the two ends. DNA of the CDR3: TGCGCCAGCAGCCAACCCTTGGGGGCAACCTACAATGAGCAGTTCTTC. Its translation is CASSQPLGATYNEQFF.

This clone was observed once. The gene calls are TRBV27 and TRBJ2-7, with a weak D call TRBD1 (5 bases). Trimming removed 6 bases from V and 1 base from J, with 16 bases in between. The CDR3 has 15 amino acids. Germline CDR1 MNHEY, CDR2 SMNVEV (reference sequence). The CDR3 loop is CASRPQAGWSYEQYF. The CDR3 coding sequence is TGTGCCAGCAGGCCTCAGGCAGGGTGGTCCTACGAGCAGTACTTC.

The CDR3 loop reads CASSPPGQSDTQYF. The CDR3 DNA is TGTGCCAGCTCACCACCGGGACAATCGGATACGCAGTATTTT. J is TRBJ2-3 and V is TRBV18, with D possibly being TRBD1 (6 bases). The length of the CDR3 is 14 residues. The V end was cut by 0 bases, the J end by 6 bases, with 10 bases between. Germline assignment: CDR1 KGHSH and CDR2 LQKENI.

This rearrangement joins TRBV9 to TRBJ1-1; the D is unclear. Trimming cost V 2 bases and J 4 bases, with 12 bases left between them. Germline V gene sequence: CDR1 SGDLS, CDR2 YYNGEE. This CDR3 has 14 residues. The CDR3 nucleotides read TGTGCCAGCAGCGTTTTTCGGGAGAGCACTGAAGCTTTCTTT. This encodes CASSVFRESTEAFF.

The CDR3, as DNA: TGTGCCAGCAGTTCATTCCTCGGGAATTCACCCCTCCACTTT. Its translation: CASSSFLGNSPLHF. The chain links TRBV28 to TRBJ1-6; D is unresolved. The CDR3 extends over 14 amino acids. The V gene's germline CDR1 is MDHEN and CDR2 SYDVKM. V lost 4 bases to trimming and J lost 7 bases, with 11 bases between them. Combining the CDR3 with reference TRBV28 and TRBJ1-6 gives the whole variable domain DVKVTQSSRYLVKRTGEKVFLECVQDMDHENMFWYRQDPGLGLRLIYFSYDVKMKEKGDIPEGYSVSREKKERFSLILESASTNQTSMYLCASSSFLGNSPLHFGNGTRLTVT.

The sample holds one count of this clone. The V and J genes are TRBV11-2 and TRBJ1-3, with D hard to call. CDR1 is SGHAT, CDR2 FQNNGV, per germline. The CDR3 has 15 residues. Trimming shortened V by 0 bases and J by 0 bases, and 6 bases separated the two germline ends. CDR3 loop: CASSLDSSSGNTIYF. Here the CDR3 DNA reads TGTGCCAGCAGCTTAGATTCCAGCTCTGGAAACACCATATATTTT.

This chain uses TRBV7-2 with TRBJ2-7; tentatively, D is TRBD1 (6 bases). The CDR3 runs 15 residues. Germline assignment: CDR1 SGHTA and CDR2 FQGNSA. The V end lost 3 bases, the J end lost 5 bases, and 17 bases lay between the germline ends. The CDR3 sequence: CASSFGGREDHEQYF. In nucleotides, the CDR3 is TGTGCCAGCAGCTTTGGGGGCAGGGAAGATCACGAGCAGTACTTC.

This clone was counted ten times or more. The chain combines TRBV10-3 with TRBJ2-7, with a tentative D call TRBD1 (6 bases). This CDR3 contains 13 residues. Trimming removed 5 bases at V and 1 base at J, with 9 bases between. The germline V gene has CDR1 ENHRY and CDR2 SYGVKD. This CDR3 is CAISSGESYEQYF. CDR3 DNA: TGTGCCATCAGTTCAGGGGAGTCCTACGAGCAGTACTTC.

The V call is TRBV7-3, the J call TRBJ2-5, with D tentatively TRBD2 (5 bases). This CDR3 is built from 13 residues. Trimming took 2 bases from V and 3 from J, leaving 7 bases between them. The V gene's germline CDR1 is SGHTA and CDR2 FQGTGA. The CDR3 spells CASSLFGKETQYF. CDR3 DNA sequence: TGTGCCAGCAGCTTATTCGGGAAAGAGACCCAGTACTTC.

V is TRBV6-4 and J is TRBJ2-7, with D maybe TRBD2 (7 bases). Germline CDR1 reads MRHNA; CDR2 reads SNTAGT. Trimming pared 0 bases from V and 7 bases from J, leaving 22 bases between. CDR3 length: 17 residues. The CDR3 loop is CASSDSDSDRPGGEQYF. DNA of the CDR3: TGTGCCAGCAGTGACTCAGACTCCGACAGGCCCGGGGGGGAGCAGTACTTC.

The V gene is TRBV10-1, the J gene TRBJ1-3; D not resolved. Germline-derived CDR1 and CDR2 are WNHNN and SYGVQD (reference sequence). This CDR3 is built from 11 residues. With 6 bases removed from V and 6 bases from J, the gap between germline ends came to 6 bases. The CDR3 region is CASSTVNTIYF. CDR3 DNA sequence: TGCGCCAGCAGCACAGTAAACACCATATATTTT.